The 26 T cell receptor beta chains listed next were all sequenced from one sample in a study of blood T cell repertoires in COVID-19. Sequenced by immunoSEQ multiplex PCR; TCRdb stores in-frame clones only, minus some. The sample has some 250,000 clones; about 68% are singletons. Sequenced: peripheral blood. These TCRs come from a woman older than 75 with acute or convalescent COVID-19.

CDR3 sequence (DNA): TGTGCCAGTAGTATCGCGACAGCCATTAATGAAAAACTGTTTTTT. Translating gives CASSIATAINEKLFF. The chain combines TRBV19 with TRBJ1-4; a possible D gene is TRBD1 (5 bases). The V gene lost 3 bases and the J gene lost 4 bases, with 12 bases spanning the gap. CDR1 is LNHDA, CDR2 SQIVND, per germline (reference sequence). The CDR3 runs 15 residues.

The chain employs TRBV23-1 and TRBJ2-3; the match to TRBD2 covers 9 bases. TRBV23-1 is given ORF status, its function remaining uncertain. CDR3 length equals 18 residues. V lost 4 bases and J lost 0; bases outside the gene matches: 11. Written as DNA, the CDR3 is TGCGCCAGCAGTCCTCGGCGAGGGGCGGGAGGGAGCACAGATACGCAGTATTTT. Its translation: CASSPRRGAGGSTDTQYF.

The rearrangement uses TRBV19 and TRBJ2-7; 7 nucleotides align to TRBD1. Per the germline V gene, CDR1 is LNHDA and CDR2 is SQIVND (reference sequence). This CDR3 spans 13 amino acids. The junction had 3 bases not matched to a gene; V was cut back by 4 bases and J by 3 bases. The CDR3 DNA sequence: TGTGCCAGTAGTAGGGGACAGAACTACGAGCAGTACTTC. Its translation: CASSRGQNYEQYF.

This clone was picked up a small number of times. This rearrangement joins TRBV6-2 or TRBV6-3 to TRBJ2-7; maybe TRBD2 (7 bases). Germline CDR1 and CDR2: MNHEY and SVGEGT. Deletions cut 0 bases from V and 6 bases from J, with 18 bases between. The length of the CDR3 is 16 residues. Written as DNA, the CDR3 is TGTGCCAGCAGTTACTCGATTGGGGAAAGGGGGGGCGAGCAGTACTTC. Its translation: CASSYSIGERGGEQYF.

The CDR3 nucleotides are TGTGCCAGCAGCAAAACGGTTCCTGGTTCACCCCTCCACTTT. Residues: CASSKTVPGSPLHF. This chain links TRBV7-9 with TRBJ1-6; D is ambiguous. The CDR3 totals 14 residues. Trimming left V 5 bases short and J 9 bases short, with 14 bases between. CDR1 is SEHNR, CDR2 FQNEAQ, per germline (reference sequence).

This clone was counted only a few times. The rearrangement uses TRBV4-1 and TRBJ1-6; TRBD1 matches at 8 bases. The length of the CDR3 is 13 residues. The germline gives CDR1 MGHRA, CDR2 YSYEKL. Trimming cost V 4 bases and J 7 bases; bases outside gene matches: 0. The CDR3 reads CASSRQGNSPLHF. The DNA of the CDR3 is TGCGCCAGCAGCCGACAGGGGAATTCACCCCTCCACTTT.

The sample holds one count of this clone. The chain recombines TRBV5-1 with TRBJ2-2; 7 bases match TRBD1. CDR3 length equals 16 residues. Trimming cost V 3 bases and J 2 bases; bases outside gene matches: 7. Germline loops: CDR1 SGHRS, CDR2 YFSETQ. The CDR3 nucleotides are TGCGCCAGCAGCTCTACAGGGGTTATTAACACCGGGGAGCTGTTTTTT. Protein product: CASSSTGVINTGELFF.

This chain links TRBV30 with TRBJ1-6; D not certain. The CDR3 runs 13 residues. Trimming removed 3 bases from V and 5 bases from J, with 8 bases in between. The germline gives CDR1 GTSNPN, CDR2 SVGIG (reference sequence). The CDR3 DNA follows: TGTGCCTGGAGGTCGCAGAATAATTCACCCCTCCACTTT. As protein: CAWRSQNNSPLHF.

The chain couples TRBV2 to TRBJ2-7; TRBD2 agrees at 10 bases. V gave up 5 bases and J gave up 4 bases; unmatched junction bases: 8. The CDR3 loop spans 15 amino acids. The germline gives CDR1 SNHLY, CDR2 FYNNEI. CDR3 bases: TGTGCCAGCAGTAACCAAGCGGGAGGGCCGTACGAGCAGTACTTC. Translating it yields CASSNQAGGPYEQYF.

This chain uses TRBV3-1 (or the pseudogene TRBV3-2) with TRBJ2-3, with TRBD1 matching over 8 bases. The CDR3 length is 15 residues. Losses at the gene ends were 3 bases for V and 6 bases for J; bases not matched to a gene: 8. Germline V CDR1 and CDR2: LGHDT, YNNKEL (reference sequence). Here the CDR3 DNA reads TGTGCCAGCAGCCAGGACGGGACAGGTTCTGATACGCAGTATTTT. Protein sequence: CASSQDGTGSDTQYF.

V usage is TRBV19 and J usage is TRBJ1-1; TRBD1 aligns across 11 bases. CDR1 LNHDA and CDR2 SQIVND come from the germline V gene (reference sequence). CDR3 size: 16 residues. J lost 1 base, V lost 6 bases, and 7 bases had no gene match. The CDR3 spells CASSRGQGARNTEAFF. In DNA, the CDR3 is TGTGCCAGTAGCCGCGGACAGGGGGCGAGGAACACTGAAGCTTTCTTT.

V gene TRBV24-1 combines with J gene TRBJ2-3; 8 nucleotides match TRBD2. The germline CDR1 and CDR2 sequences are KGHDR and SFDVKD. CDR3 length: 15 residues. V lost 2 bases to trimming and J lost 5 bases; unmatched junction nucleotides: 5. The CDR3 DNA is TGTGCCACCAGTGATTCCGGACTAGCTCAAGATACGCAGTATTTT. Protein product: CATSDSGLAQDTQYF.

J is TRBJ2-5 and V is TRBV9; weak D call: TRBD2 (5 bases). This CDR3 region has 16 residues. The germline V gene has CDR1 SGDLS and CDR2 YYNGEE. V shed 0 bases and J shed 4 bases, with 16 bases lying between them. The CDR3 sequence: CASSVGGPGSGETQYF. DNA of the CDR3: TGTGCCAGCAGCGTAGGGGGTCCGGGGAGCGGAGAGACCCAGTACTTC.

The genes are TRBV7-9 and TRBJ2-4, with a possible D match to TRBD2 (5 bases). Germline V gene sequence: CDR1 SEHNR, CDR2 FQNEAQ (reference sequence). V gave up 2 bases and J gave up 0 bases, with 8 bases separating them. This CDR3 is built from 15 residues. CDR3 sequence reads: CASSLPGLAKNIQYF. The CDR3 nucleotides read TGTGCCAGCAGCTTACCAGGACTAGCCAAAAACATTCAGTACTTC. Filled out from reference TRBV7-9 and TRBJ2-4, the complete variable domain reads DTGVSQNPRHKITKRGQNVTFRCDPISEHNRLYWYRQTLGQGPEFLTYFQNEAQLEKSRLLSDRFSAERPKGSFSTLEIQRTEQGDSAMYLCASSLPGLAKNIQYFGAGTRLSVL.

The genes are TRBV4-2 and TRBJ1-2; TRBD1 agrees at 7 bases. The CDR3 is made up of 16 amino acids. V shed 1 base and J 1 base; nucleotides not matched to a gene: 6. Germline V CDR1 and CDR2: LGHNA, YNFKEQ. CDR3 region: CASSQAEGAHNYGYTF. The CDR3 nucleotides are TGTGCCAGCAGCCAAGCGGAGGGGGCCCATAACTATGGCTACACCTTC.

The chain recombines TRBV6-6 with TRBJ2-1, with TRBD2 identical over 10 bases. Unmatched junction bases numbered 5, after V lost 5 bases and J lost 7 bases. This CDR3 has 14 residues. Germline lookup yields CDR1 MNHNY and CDR2 SVGAGI (reference sequence). The chain's CDR3 is CASSLAGALNEQFF. The CDR3, as DNA: TGTGCCAGCAGTCTAGCGGGAGCATTGAATGAGCAGTTCTTC.

This clone was observed a handful of times. This CDR3 reads CASRTGGGQPQHF. The CDR3 DNA reads TGTGCCAGCAGAACAGGGGGCGGTCAGCCCCAGCATTTT. The chain links TRBV6-5 to TRBJ1-5, with 9 nucleotides matching TRBD1. J lost 6 bases, V lost 6 bases, and 3 bases had no gene match. The CDR3 is 13 residues long. From germline, CDR1 is MNHEY and CDR2 SVGAGI.

This rearrangement joins TRBV19 to TRBJ1-5; TRBD1 matches at 10 bases. CDR1 and CDR2 from the germline V gene are LNHDA and SQIVND (reference sequence). After removal of 4 bases from V and 6 bases from J, the junction contained 6 bases not matched to a gene. CDR3 length equals 15 residues. CDR3 protein: CASSTDRGLSQPQHF. The CDR3 DNA reads as TGTGCCAGTAGTACAGACAGGGGGCTAAGTCAGCCCCAGCATTTT.

The gene calls are TRBV20-1 and TRBJ2-7; no definite D call. Trimming cost V 1 base and J 6 bases, with 7 bases left between them. From germline, CDR1 is DFQATT and CDR2 SNEGSKA (reference sequence). The CDR3 runs 11 residues. The CDR3: CSARGEAEQYF. The CDR3 DNA reads TGCAGTGCTAGAGGCGAAGCCGAGCAGTACTTC.

The DNA of the CDR3 is TGTGCCATCAGTGAGGTACAGACAGGGGGTCAGCCCCAGCATTTT. It yields the protein CAISEVQTGGQPQHF. The chain is built from TRBV10-3 and TRBJ1-5; 9 nucleotides match TRBD1. V was pared by 2 bases and J by 6 bases, with 5 bases of the junction left unmatched. The germline V gene encodes CDR1 ENHRY and CDR2 SYGVKD. CDR3 length: 15 residues.

This chain joins TRBV5-6 and TRBJ1-6; D unresolved. Germline loops: CDR1 SGHDT, CDR2 YYEEEE. The CDR3 has 15 residues. V gave up 1 base and J gave up 7 bases, with 12 bases separating them. This CDR3 reads CASSLWASINSPLHF. The CDR3 coding sequence is TGTGCCAGCAGCTTGTGGGCCAGTATCAATTCACCCCTCCACTTT.

The V call is TRBV2, the J call TRBJ2-3; D possibly corresponds to TRBD1 (6 bases). CDR1 SNHLY and CDR2 FYNNEI come from the germline V gene. This CDR3 spans 13 amino acids. The ends were cut back, 2 bases at V and 6 bases at J, with 9 bases in the middle. CDR3 residues: CASSEWGRDTQYF. The CDR3 DNA follows: TGTGCCAGCAGTGAATGGGGGCGGGATACGCAGTATTTT.

V and J are TRBV4-3 and TRBJ1-2; D gene uncertain. Between the trimmed V and J ends, which lost 4 bases and 3 bases, there was a span of 9 bases. This CDR3 comprises 13 residues. CDR1 and CDR2 (germline): LGHNA, YSLEER. The CDR3 DNA is TGCGCCAGCAGCCGAGGGTATCACTATGGCTACACCTTC. It specifies CASSRGYHYGYTF.

The chain combines TRBV6-2 or TRBV6-3 with TRBJ2-1, with D possibly being TRBD2 (6 bases). This CDR3 has 16 residues. V gave up 4 bases and J gave up 2 bases, with 15 bases separating them. CDR1 is MNHEY and CDR2 is SVGEGT in the germline V gene. The CDR3 region has the DNA TGTGCCAGCAGTTCCAGTGGGGGGAGACCCTACAATGAGCAGTTCTTC. This codes for CASSSSGGRPYNEQFF.

The chain couples TRBV5-4 to TRBJ2-1; 13 bases agree with TRBD2. Germline-derived CDR1 and CDR2 are SGHNT and YYREEE (reference sequence). V lost 4 bases and J lost 9; bases outside the gene matches: 10. The CDR3 is 16 amino acids. The CDR3 DNA follows: TGTGCCAGCAGCCCGGGGACTAGCGGGGCCAAGGGTGAGCAGTTCTTC. Residues: CASSPGTSGAKGEQFF.

This chain links TRBV19 with TRBJ1-4; 7 bases match TRBD1. J lost 7 bases, V lost 2 bases, and 4 bases had no gene match. This CDR3 has 14 amino acids. The germline CDR1 and CDR2 sequences are LNHDA and SQIVND (reference sequence). In DNA form, the CDR3 reads TGTGCCAGTAGTATAAGGGGGCTGGGTGAAAAACTGTTTTTT. Translated: CASSIRGLGEKLFF.